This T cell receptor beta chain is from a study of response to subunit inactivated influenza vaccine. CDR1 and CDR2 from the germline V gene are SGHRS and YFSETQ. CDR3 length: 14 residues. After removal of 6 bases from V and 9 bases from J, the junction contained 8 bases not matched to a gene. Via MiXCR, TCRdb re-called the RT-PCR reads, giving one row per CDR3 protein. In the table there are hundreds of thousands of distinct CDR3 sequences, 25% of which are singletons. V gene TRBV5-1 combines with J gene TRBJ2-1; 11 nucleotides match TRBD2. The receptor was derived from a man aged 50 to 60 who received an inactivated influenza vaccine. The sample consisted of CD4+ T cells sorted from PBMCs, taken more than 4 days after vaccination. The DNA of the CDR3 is TGCGCCAGCACCGGGACTAGCGGCTTCGTTGAGCAGTTCTTC. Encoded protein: CASTGTSGFVEQFF.